One and the same sample provided the 15 T cell receptor beta chains below, sequenced in a study of OX40 agonist ivuxolimab in advanced cancers. TCRdb's table, derived via immunoSEQ multiplex PCR, lists solely in-frame clones and lacks some. The table records 55,000 to 70,000 clones, roughly 80% of them present only once. The material was CD4+ or CD8+ T cells sorted from blood, obtained in a trial of the OX40 agonist ivuxolimab. These receptors came from an adult with an advanced solid tumor such as melanoma, head and neck, liver or kidney cancer.

The chain employs TRBV6-5 and TRBJ2-2, with 7 bases matching TRBD1. This CDR3 spans 15 amino acids. V lost 6 bases, J lost 1 base, and 5 bases stayed unmatched. Germline V gives CDR1 MNHEY, CDR2 SVGAGI. In DNA, the CDR3 is TGTGCCAGCAGGCCGACAGGGAGGAACACCGGGGAGCTGTTTTTT. Encoded protein: CASRPTGRNTGELFF.

The chain has TRBV27 and TRBJ1-2; D perhaps matches TRBD1 (6 bases). The ends were cut back, 6 bases at V and 2 bases at J, with 19 bases in the middle. The V gene's germline CDR1 is MNHEY and CDR2 SMNVEV (reference sequence). This CDR3 region has 16 residues. CDR3 protein: CASRTFYRASNYGYTF. In DNA form, the CDR3 reads TGTGCCAGCAGAACCTTTTACAGGGCCTCAAACTATGGCTACACCTTC.

The CDR3 DNA sequence: TGTGCCAGCAGCCCAGGGAGTTGGAACACTGAAGCTTTCTTT. The encoded protein is CASSPGSWNTEAFF. The rearrangement joins TRBV7-2 to TRBJ1-1; TRBD1 is a possible D gene (5 bases). CDR3 length: 14 residues. V lost 5 bases to trimming and J lost 1 base, with 11 bases between them. The germline CDR1 and CDR2 sequences are SGHTA and FQGNSA.

The chain combines TRBV30 with TRBJ1-1; D not resolved. This CDR3 contains 13 residues. CDR1 and CDR2 from the germline V gene are GTSNPN and SVGIG (reference sequence). Between the trimmed V and J ends, which lost 2 bases and 0 bases, there was a span of 7 bases. CDR3 residues: CAWSRQVNTEAFF. The DNA for the CDR3 is TGTGCCTGGAGTCGGCAGGTGAACACTGAAGCTTTCTTT.

The chain uses TRBV30 and TRBJ2-3, with TRBD1 identical over 9 bases. The CDR3 sequence is 16 residues long. Looked up from germline, CDR1 is GTSNPN and CDR2 is SVGIG (reference sequence). With V trimmed by 2 bases and J by 0 bases, 6 bases remained unmatched. The CDR3 sequence: CAWSLGTGTSTDTQYF. The DNA for the CDR3 is TGTGCCTGGAGTCTAGGGACAGGGACTAGCACAGATACGCAGTATTTT.

This chain links TRBV6-1 with TRBJ2-5; 7 bases line up with TRBD2. Germline CDR1 is MNHNS and CDR2 is SASEGT. The ends lost 7 bases at V and 1 base at J; junction bases unmatched: 9. This CDR3 comprises 15 residues. The CDR3 loop is CASNNNAGVQETQYF. The CDR3 DNA is TGTGCCAGCAATAATAATGCGGGGGTCCAAGAGACCCAGTACTTC.

CDR3 sequence reads: CASSGPGVTYNEQFF. CDR3 coding DNA: TGTGCCAGCAGCGGACCGGGGGTAACCTACAATGAGCAGTTCTTC. The chain has TRBV9 and TRBJ2-1; possibly TRBD2 for D (6 bases). The V gene's germline CDR1 is SGDLS and CDR2 YYNGEE. The CDR3 loop spans 15 amino acids. The germline V and J ends were trimmed by 3 bases and 2 bases, with 12 bases remaining between them.

The chain couples TRBV27 to TRBJ1-5; D is undetermined. V was pared by 3 bases and J by 0 bases, with 6 bases between. The germline V gene has CDR1 MNHEY and CDR2 SMNVEV (reference sequence). This CDR3 is 14 amino acids long. The CDR3 spells CASSLSYSNQPQHF. CDR3 nucleotide sequence: TGTGCCAGCAGTTTGAGTTATAGCAATCAGCCCCAGCATTTT.

CDR3 sequence (DNA): TGTGCCAGCAGTGATGCCATAGGCTACACCTTC. Protein product: CASSDAIGYTF. The chain employs TRBV25-1 and TRBJ1-2; D gene unclear. Germline assignment: CDR1 MGHDK and CDR2 SYGVNS. V gave up 3 bases and J gave up 8 bases, with 7 bases separating them. This CDR3 comprises 11 residues.

The V gene is TRBV29-1, the J gene TRBJ1-4; perhaps TRBD1 as D (5 bases). The CDR3 consists of 14 residues. Germline V gene sequence: CDR1 SQVTM, CDR2 ANQGSEA. V dropped 4 bases and J dropped 8 bases, with 17 bases sitting between them. The CDR3 DNA sequence: TGCAGCGTTGTACTGTGGAGGGGAAGCGAAAAACTGTTTTTT. This encodes CSVVLWRGSEKLFF.

This sequence joins TRBV11-3 and TRBJ1-1; D gene unclear. V shed 5 bases and J shed 1 base, with 8 bases lying between them. This CDR3 is 13 amino acids long. Germline V CDR1 and CDR2: SGHNT, YENEEA. As DNA, the CDR3 is TGTGCCAGCAGCCCCGACAAGAACACTGAAGCTTTCTTT. Amino acids: CASSPDKNTEAFF.

The chain has TRBV5-4 and TRBJ1-2; D not resolved. V was cut by 0 bases and J by 3 bases, with 9 bases left in between. Germline lookup yields CDR1 SGHNT and CDR2 YYREEE (reference sequence). This CDR3 spans 14 amino acids. For the CDR3, the DNA is TGTGCCAGCAGCTTGGATGCAGAGTACTATGGCTACACCTTC. Translation: CASSLDAEYYGYTF.

The chain carries TRBV10-3 and TRBJ2-1; D tentatively reads TRBD1 or TRBD2 (6 bases each). V dropped 10 bases and J dropped 1 base, with 14 bases sitting between them. This CDR3 is 14 amino acids long. CDR1 and CDR2 (germline): ENHRY, SYGVKD. The CDR3 here is CATRQEGSYNEQFF. In DNA, the CDR3 is TGTGCCACCCGACAGGAGGGGTCCTACAATGAGCAGTTCTTC.

This clone has just one count. This chain uses TRBV4-3 with TRBJ1-2; 9 bases are shared with TRBD1. V shed 1 base, J shed 7 bases, and the junction held 4 bases outside the gene matches. CDR3 length: 14 amino acids. CDR1 is LGHNA, CDR2 YSLEER, per germline. CDR3 in amino acids: CASSQARTGVGYTF. The CDR3 DNA follows: TGCGCCAGCAGCCAAGCCAGGACAGGGGTTGGCTACACCTTC.

This chain connects TRBV10-3 to TRBJ2-7; the match to TRBD1 covers 7 bases. The germline V gene encodes CDR1 ENHRY and CDR2 SYGVKD. V gave up 6 bases and J gave up 0 bases; unmatched junction bases: 5. CDR3 length: 14 residues. The CDR3 loop is CAISWTGDSYEQYF. CDR3 sequence (DNA): TGTGCCATCAGCTGGACAGGAGACTCCTACGAGCAGTACTTC.